Listed below are T cell receptor beta chains from one sample, sequenced in a study of identical twins. TCRdb re-called the 5' RACE reads with MiXCR, one entry per CDR3 protein. The sample consists of about 700,000 distinct CDR3 sequences, roughly 6.2% of them appearing once. What was sequenced was naive T cells sorted from blood. The receptors stem from a man aged 18 to 29 in good health. The CDR3 runs from the conserved cysteine through the conserved F or W. A D gene is named only where the DNA matches it firmly. Size values are once, few and many counts, or a class for expanded clones, and some rows have none.

many TRBJ2-1 - TRBV7-2 TGTGCCAGCAGCCCAGGACTACCCCTGGGTGAGCAGTTCTTC CASSPGLPLGEQFF
many TRBJ2-1 TRBD2 TRBV7-3 TGTGCCAGCAGCTTAAGCGGGAGCCCCAATGAGCAGTTCTTC CASSLSGSPNEQFF
- TRBJ2-2 - TRBV7-6 TGTGCCAGCATCCCCCTGTTCAGGGAGCTGTTTTTT CASIPLFRELFF
- TRBJ2-3 - TRBV23-1 TGCGCCAGCAGTCAACTTTACAACCTGAACACAGATACGCAGTATTTT CASSQLYNLNTDTQYF
- TRBJ1-5 TRBD1 TRBV20-1 TGCAGTGCTACCCCGTACAGGGGCGGCAATCAGCCCCAGCATTTT CSATPYRGGNQPQHF
- TRBJ2-1 - TRBV5-1 TGCGCCAGCAGCGAGGGACAGGCGGGGGGTGAGCAGTTCTTC CASSEGQAGGEQFF
few TRBJ2-3 - TRBV4-1 TGCGCCAGCAGCCCAAGCGCGGACTCTTCAGGCACAGATACGCAGTATTTT CASSPSADSSGTDTQYF
- TRBJ2-1 - TRBV18 TGTGCCAGCTCTAGGGGGGAAAAGCAGTTCTTC CASSRGEKQFF
many TRBJ2-2 TRBD2 TRBV12-3/TRBV12-4 TGTGCCAGCAGCGTCGGGACTAGCTTTAGCACCGGGGAGCTGTTTTTT CASSVGTSFSTGELFF
many TRBJ2-5 TRBD1 TRBV5-1 TGCGCCAGCAGCTACACCGGACAGGGGGCAGGAGAGACCCAGTACTTC CASSYTGQGAGETQYF
- TRBJ1-5 - TRBV27 TGTGCCAGCTTTAGTAATCGGGAGGTGCACAATCAGCCCCAGCATTTT CASFSNREVHNQPQHF
many TRBJ2-7 - TRBV20-1 TGCAGTGCTAGAGAGGCCGGGCGGGAGCAGTACTTC CSAREAGREQYF
many TRBJ2-1 - TRBV29-1 TGCAGCGTTGATAGAGAGCGGGAGCAGTTCTTC CSVDREREQFF
many TRBJ1-2 TRBD1 TRBV12-3/TRBV12-4 TGTGCCAGCAGTACGCTCGGGACAGGGAATGGCTACACCTTC CASSTLGTGNGYTF
few TRBJ2-5 - TRBV6-5 TGTGCCATTCCACCGGGGGAGACCCAGTACTTC CAIPPGETQYF
many TRBJ1-1 - TRBV29-1 TGCAGCGTTGCGAGCAGGCGCAAGAACACTGAAGCTTTCTTT CSVASRRKNTEAFF
- TRBJ2-1 - TRBV18 TGTGCCAGCTCAGAGTTTCAGGTTTTCAATGAGCAGTTCTTC CASSEFQVFNEQFF
few TRBJ1-5 TRBD1 TRBV19 TGTGCCAGTAGTGAGGGGACAGCCACCAATAGCAATCAGCCCCAGCATTTT CASSEGTATNSNQPQHF
many TRBJ2-1 TRBD2 TRBV12-3/TRBV12-4 TGTGCCAGCAGTTTCCTGGGACTAGCGGCCTACAATGAGCAGTTCTTC CASSFLGLAAYNEQFF
many TRBJ2-2 - TRBV20-1 TGCAGTGCTCGTACCCTGAACACCGGGGAGCTGTTTTTT CSARTLNTGELFF
many TRBJ2-5 - TRBV5-1 TGCGCCAGCAGCTTGTGGGAGAGAGAGACCCAGTACTTC CASSLWERETQYF
many TRBJ2-2 - TRBV4-3 TGCGCCAGCAGCCAAGAACGGGGGAACACCGGGGAGCTGTTTTTT CASSQERGNTGELFF
many TRBJ2-1 TRBD2 TRBV20-1 TGCAGTGCTAGAGATCGTTTTTTGGGAACTAGCGGGAGGGTAGAGCAGTTCTTC CSARDRFLGTSGRVEQFF
- TRBJ2-1 TRBD2 TRBV20-1 TGCAGTGCTAGAGGGCCTAGCGGGAAAAACGGTGAGCAGTTCTTC CSARGPSGKNGEQFF
few TRBJ1-1 - TRBV5-1 TGCGCCAGCAGGCCCCGGGGGAACACTGAAGCTTTCTTT CASRPRGNTEAFF
many TRBJ1-4 - TRBV12-3/TRBV12-4 TGTGCCAGCAGTTTAGATCTAGCCACGACACCTCAAACTGGTCGACTGTTTTTT CASSLDLATTPQTGRLFF
- TRBJ1-2 - TRBV5-5 TGTGCCAGCAGCTTGGACGGTAGACGGGATGGCTACACCTTC CASSLDGRRDGYTF
many TRBJ2-2 - TRBV6-5 TGTGCCAGCAGTTACGGTGGAGGGAGGACCGGGGAGCTGTTTTTT CASSYGGGRTGELFF
once TRBJ2-2 - TRBV6-5 TGTGCCATCAGTTACCGGGACACCGGGGAGCTGTTTTTT CAISYRDTGELFF
many TRBJ2-3 - TRBV12-3/TRBV12-4 TGTGCCAGCAGTTACCACAGGGAATCGACAGATACGCAGTATTTT CASSYHRESTDTQYF
many TRBJ2-1 - TRBV9 TGTGCCAGCAGCGTAGCCCCCCCAGGGCCCTTCCTCGGGAATGAGCAGTTCTTC CASSVAPPGPFLGNEQFF
many TRBJ2-1 TRBD1 TRBV29-1 TGCAGCGTTGAAGGGGGACAGGGTAGCTCCTACAATGAGCAGTTCTTC CSVEGGQGSSYNEQFF
many TRBJ2-7 - TRBV15 TGTGCCACCAGCAGAAATGCCGGAAAAAAGTACGAGCAGTACTTC CATSRNAGKKYEQYF
few TRBJ1-6 - TRBV5-1 TGCGCCAGCAGAGGGAGAAATTCACCCCTCCACTTT CASRGRNSPLHF
many TRBJ2-2 TRBD1 TRBV6-1 TGTGCCAGCAGGGGACAGGGAACCACCGGGGAGCTGTTTTTT CASRGQGTTGELFF
many TRBJ2-1 - TRBV20-1 TGCAGTGCTAGAGATCCCCGGCAGGGCCGATCGGGGTACAATGAGCAGTTCTTC CSARDPRQGRSGYNEQFF
few TRBJ2-7 TRBD2 TRBV4-1 TGCGCCAGCAGCCTCTGGGGTGGAGGGGCCTTAGCGGGAGCCTACGAGCAGTACTTC CASSLWGGGALAGAYEQYF
many TRBJ2-2 TRBD2 TRBV6-2/TRBV6-3 TGTGCCAGCAGTTACCGCGGAGGGGCGGGAGAGGCCGGGGAGCTGTTTTTT CASSYRGGAGEAGELFF
many TRBJ2-5 - TRBV28 TGTGCCAGCAGTCCCCCGGCAGGGGCCCAGTACTTC CASSPPAGAQYF
- TRBJ2-2 - TRBV5-1 TGCGCCAGCAGCTTGAGGGACGGCAACGGGGAGCTGTTTTTT CASSLRDGNGELFF
many TRBJ1-5 - TRBV29-1 TGCAGCGCAGCTTCAGGGCTAGATCAGCCCCAGCATTTT CSAASGLDQPQHF
few TRBJ2-1 TRBD2 TRBV4-1 TGCGCCAGCAGGAAAGCGGGAGGGCCGCGGGAGCAGTTCTTC CASRKAGGPREQFF
many TRBJ2-1 TRBD2 TRBV4-1 TGCGCCAGCAGCCATACGGGACTACCGGGGAATGAGCAGTTCTTC CASSHTGLPGNEQFF
many TRBJ1-5 - TRBV9 TGTGCCAGCAGCGTAAGTCAGGGCCCCAATAGCAATCAGCCCCAGCATTTT CASSVSQGPNSNQPQHF
many TRBJ2-2 - TRBV10-3 TGTGCCATCTCCAATCTAGGGGCGTCCGGGGAGCTGTTTTTT CAISNLGASGELFF
- TRBJ1-2 - TRBV20-1 TGCAGTGCACGGAGATTGGAACAGACCCTCTATGGCTACACCTTC CSARRLEQTLYGYTF
few TRBJ2-7 TRBD1 TRBV7-6 TGTGCCAGCAGCTTAGCATACAGGGACAGGGGCATCCACGAGCAGTACTTC CASSLAYRDRGIHEQYF
few TRBJ1-2 TRBD1 TRBV29-1 TGCAGCGTTGTGTGGACAGGTGGCTACACCTTC CSVVWTGGYTF
many TRBJ2-1 TRBD2 TRBV4-3 TGCGCCAGCAGCCAAGAAGGTAGCGGGTTTGGGGATGAGCAGTTCTTC CASSQEGSGFGDEQFF